This T cell receptor beta chain derives from a study of T cells in Graves' hyperthyroidism and ophthalmopathy. Amplified regions were TCR beta CDR3 sequences from RNA transcripts. The HTBI primer set was used in a first-round RT-PCR of the TCR CDR3. TCRdb recomputed calls from the multiplex PCR reads with MiXCR, one row per CDR3 protein. The repertoire holds 500,000 to 800,000 distinct CDR3 sequences, with over 40% as singletons. There are a few counts of this clonotype. The diagnostic basis comprised clinical symptoms, serum thyroxine and TRAb, thyroid ultrasound and orbital computed tomography. The clonotype comes from an adult man with Graves' disease, either hyperthyroidism or ophthalmopathy (not recorded which). Input material: peripheral blood or thyroid tissue (not recorded which).

The CDR3, as DNA: TGTGCCATCAGTGAGTCCCCCGGGACCCCCGAGGATGAAGCTTTCTTT. It encodes CAISESPGTPEDEAFF. This rearrangement joins TRBV10-3 to TRBJ1-1; weak D call: TRBD1 (5 bases). Germline CDR1 reads ENHRY; CDR2 reads SYGVKD. V was pared by 0 bases and J by 7 bases, with 18 bases between. The CDR3 sequence is 16 residues long.